This T cell receptor beta chain was found in a study of cytomegalovirus exposure and HLA in healthy donors. General study points: The listing of 160 or so TCR beta chains classed them as cytomegalovirus-associated. Later on, an analysis showed TCR association rates differing by HLA locus, with DRB1 the most and HLA-C the fewest. The dataset shows that most TCR sequences were rare, while some public TCRs occurred in many donors. Later analysis revealed greater clonal expansion in HLA-associated TCR beta chains than in equally common others.

As to this clone: As yet, its antigen is unknown.

13 Jbeta primers and 60 Vbeta primers were used for the PCR. This table comes from immunoSEQ multiplex PCR, and its TCRdb copy is limited to in-frame clones, with some not included. The sample includes 100,000 to 140,000 clones, around 69% of them seen just once. This sequence originates from a man between 18 and 35 years old in good health and CMV-seronegative. Sequences were obtained from PBMCs.

CDR3 loop: CAISESRDSYGYTF. CDR3 nucleotide sequence: TGTGCCATCAGTGAGTCGAGGGACAGCTATGGCTACACCTTC. The chain couples TRBV10-3 to TRBJ1-2; TRBD1 agrees at 7 bases. From germline, CDR1 is ENHRY and CDR2 SYGVKD. The CDR3 covers 14 residues. V shed 0 bases, J shed 4 bases, and the junction held 2 bases outside the gene matches.